One and the same sample provided the 15 T cell receptor beta chains below, sequenced in a study of shared clonotypes between healthy human individuals. Some clones are missing from TCRdb's copy, which holds only in-frame ones; the method was immunoSEQ multiplex PCR. The sample has approximately 2,000,000 clones; around 90% are singletons. The sample was naive CD4+ T cells from PBMCs. The subset is: CD45RA+ positively selected. The receptors originated from a man aged 18 to 35 in good health. Some clones in this sample may be carry-over from other donors' samples.

The chain uses TRBV19 and TRBJ2-1; 7 bases align to TRBD1. Germline V gene data show CDR1 as LNHDA and CDR2 as SQIVND (reference sequence). The CDR3 is 15 amino acids. After removal of 5 bases from V and 1 base from J, the junction contained 5 bases not matched to a gene. CDR3 residues: CASSLVRGSYNEQFF. As DNA, the CDR3 is TGTGCCAGTAGTTTAGTCAGGGGGTCCTACAATGAGCAGTTCTTC. Drawing the rest from reference TRBV19 and TRBJ2-1, the complete variable domain is DGGITQSPKYLFRKEGQNVTLSCEQNLNHDAMYWYRQDPGQGLRLIYYSQIVNDFQKGDIAEGYSVSREKKESFPLTVTSAQKNPTAFYLCASSLVRGSYNEQFFGPGTRLTVL.

CDR3 in DNA: TGCGCCAGCAGCCCCGGGACTAGCGTTGTCTACGAGCAGTACTTC. Translated, it gives CASSPGTSVVYEQYF. The rearrangement uses TRBV5-1 and TRBJ2-7; 10 bases align to TRBD2. Losses at the gene ends were 4 bases for V and 3 bases for J; bases not matched to a gene: 7. Germline CDR1 is SGHRS and CDR2 is YFSETQ. The CDR3 length is 15 residues.

The chain uses TRBV6-6 and TRBJ1-2, with 8 bases that match TRBD1. V was pared by 6 bases and J by 7 bases, with 7 bases of the junction left unmatched. Germline V gene sequence: CDR1 MNHNY, CDR2 SVGAGI (reference sequence). The CDR3 is 13 residues long. The CDR3 bases are TGTGCCAGCAGGACCCCAGGGGGCAGTGGCTACACCTTC. Encoded protein: CASRTPGGSGYTF.

V usage is TRBV6-5 and J usage is TRBJ1-5; maybe TRBD1 (5 bases). V was trimmed by 0 bases and J by 5 bases, leaving 8 bases between them. Germline values: CDR1 MNHEY, CDR2 SVGAGI. This CDR3 is 14 amino acids long. The CDR3 DNA reads as TGTGCCAGCAGTTACTCGGGCAGGGATCAGCCCCAGCATTTT. Protein: CASSYSGRDQPQHF.

This CDR3 reads CASSRTSGRVNEQFF. Written as DNA, the CDR3 is TGTGCCAGCAGCCGAACTAGCGGGAGAGTTAATGAGCAGTTCTTC. The chain recombines TRBV7-3 with TRBJ2-1; 11 nucleotides match TRBD2. Germline CDR1 and CDR2: SGHTA and FQGTGA. Trimming took 5 bases from V and 7 from J; bases not matched to a gene: 7. The CDR3 extends over 15 amino acids.

A note on this clone: This sample also contains other DNA sequences that code for the same CDR3. The chain employs TRBV5-1 and TRBJ2-1, with 10 bases identical to TRBD2. In germline, CDR1 is SGHRS, CDR2 YFSETQ. The CDR3 is 15 residues long. The junction had 4 bases not matched to a gene; V was cut back by 4 bases and J by 3 bases. CDR3 DNA: TGCGCCAGCAGCCCTGGACTAGCGGACTACAATGAGCAGTTCTTC. Translating gives CASSPGLADYNEQFF.

J is TRBJ2-3 and V is TRBV9; TRBD2 is a possible D gene (6 bases). V shed 4 bases and J shed 1 base, with 16 bases lying between them. The CDR3 covers 16 residues. Per germline, CDR1 SGDLS and CDR2 YYNGEE. CDR3: CASSTSSGRGTDTQYF. The CDR3 nucleotides are TGTGCCAGCAGCACCTCAAGCGGGCGTGGCACAGATACGCAGTATTTT.

The gene calls are TRBV19 and TRBJ1-2; D is unclear. V lost 3 bases to trimming and J lost 2 bases, with 13 bases between them. The length of the CDR3 is 15 residues. The V gene's germline CDR1 is LNHDA and CDR2 SQIVND (reference sequence). This CDR3 is CASSILSGSNYGYTF. CDR3 bases: TGTGCCAGTAGTATCCTATCCGGTTCGAACTATGGCTACACCTTC.

This chain links TRBV19 with TRBJ2-5, with 7 bases identical to TRBD1. Unmatched junction bases numbered 13, after V lost 5 bases and J lost 4 bases. CDR3 length: 16 residues. The germline CDR1 and CDR2 sequences are LNHDA and SQIVND (reference sequence). CDR3: CASSPRTGLPVETQYF. The CDR3 nucleotides read TGTGCCAGTAGTCCCAGGACAGGTCTGCCGGTAGAGACCCAGTACTTC.

This clone was picked up one time. The chain joins TRBV27 to TRBJ2-1, with TRBD2 as a possible D gene (5 bases). The V gene lost 4 bases and the J gene lost 2 bases, with 27 bases spanning the gap. This CDR3 has 20 amino acids. From germline, CDR1 is MNHEY and CDR2 SMNVEV (reference sequence). CDR3 nucleotide sequence: TGTGCCAGCAGTTCCCCAGCCACGGGATCGTCAAGCGCCCCCTACAATGAGCAGTTCTTC. Translated: CASSSPATGSSSAPYNEQFF.

This clone was detected once. The chain is built from TRBV4-1 and TRBJ1-2, with TRBD1 identical over 10 bases. After removal of 2 bases from V and 6 bases from J, the junction contained 3 bases not matched to a gene. This CDR3 is 14 amino acids long. The germline CDR1 and CDR2 sequences are MGHRA and YSYEKL. The CDR3 reads CASSQSGTGDGYTF. The CDR3 coding sequence is TGCGCCAGCAGCCAAAGCGGGACAGGGGATGGCTACACCTTC.

The rearrangement joins TRBV7-2 to TRBJ1-2; D is uncertain. This CDR3 has 16 amino acids. V was shortened by 4 bases and J by 0 bases, with 15 bases between the two germline ends. Germline V gene data show CDR1 as SGHTA and CDR2 as FQGNSA. CDR3 sequence (DNA): TGTGCCAGCAGCTCCGGCTTTCGGGGTTCTAACTATGGCTACACCTTC. Translated, it gives CASSSGFRGSNYGYTF.

The rearrangement links TRBV5-1 to TRBJ1-1; no firm D call. V was clipped by 5 bases and J by 4 bases, with 15 bases between them. Per germline, CDR1 SGHRS and CDR2 YFSETQ. The CDR3 totals 14 residues. This CDR3 is CASSWAADGTEAFF. The CDR3 DNA reads as TGCGCCAGCAGTTGGGCAGCTGATGGCACTGAAGCTTTCTTT.

This chain joins TRBV28 and TRBJ1-5, with D unclear. In germline, CDR1 is MDHEN, CDR2 SYDVKM. CDR3 length: 14 residues. Trimming shortened V by 4 bases and J by 2 bases, and 9 bases separated the two germline ends. CDR3 amino acids: CASSYRRGNQPQHF. In DNA form, the CDR3 reads TGTGCCAGCAGTTATCGGAGGGGCAATCAGCCCCAGCATTTT.

This rearrangement joins TRBV25-1 to TRBJ1-2, with a possible D match to TRBD1 (5 bases). Trimming shortened V by 5 bases and J by 2 bases, and 9 bases separated the two germline ends. There are 13 residues in the CDR3. CDR1 and CDR2 from the germline V gene are MGHDK and SYGVNS. DNA of the CDR3: TGTGCCAGCAGTAGGAGGGGAAACTATGGCTACACCTTC. It specifies CASSRRGNYGYTF.